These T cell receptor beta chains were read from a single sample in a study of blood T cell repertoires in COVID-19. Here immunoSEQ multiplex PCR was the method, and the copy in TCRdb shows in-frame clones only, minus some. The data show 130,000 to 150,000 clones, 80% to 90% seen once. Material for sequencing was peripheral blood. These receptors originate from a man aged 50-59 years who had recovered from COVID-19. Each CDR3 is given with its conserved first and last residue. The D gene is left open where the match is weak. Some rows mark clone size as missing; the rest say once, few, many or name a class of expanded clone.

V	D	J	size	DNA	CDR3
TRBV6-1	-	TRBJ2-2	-	TGTGCCAGCAGTGAGGGGGCGCGGTACACCGGGGAGCTGTTTTTT	CASSEGARYTGELFF
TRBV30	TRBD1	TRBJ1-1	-	TGTGCCGGAATTACAGGGGCGGTGAACACTGAAGCTTTCTTT	CAGITGAVNTEAFF
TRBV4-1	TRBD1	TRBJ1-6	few	TGCGCCAGCAGCCAAGATCTGGACAGGCTTATTAGGTCATCTTCACCCCTCCACTTT	CASSQDLDRLIRSSSPLHF
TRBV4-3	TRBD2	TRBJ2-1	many	TGCGCCAGCAGTCCGGGGGGCTCCTACAATGAGCAGTTCTTC	CASSPGGSYNEQFF
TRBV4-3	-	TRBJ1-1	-	TGCGCCAGCAGCCAAGATCCGGGACAATACACTGAAGCTTTCTTT	CASSQDPGQYTEAFF
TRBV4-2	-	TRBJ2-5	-	TGTGCCAGCAGCCATGGGAGGGGGGCAGGGGGCGCGGAGACCCAGTACTTC	CASSHGRGAGGAETQYF
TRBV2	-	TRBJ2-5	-	TGTGCCAGCAGCGTGGGACTCCTATGGGAGACCCAGTACTTC	CASSVGLLWETQYF
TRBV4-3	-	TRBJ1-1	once	TGCGCCAGCAGCCAAGGAACAGGGTCCTTTCCTGAAGCTTTCTTT	CASSQGTGSFPEAFF
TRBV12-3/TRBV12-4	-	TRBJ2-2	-	TGTGCCATCCTAGCTTCCGGGGAGCTGTTTTTT	CAILASGELFF
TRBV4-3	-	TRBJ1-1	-	TGCGCCAGCAGCCAAGGGAGGAACACTGAAGCTTTCTTT	CASSQGRNTEAFF
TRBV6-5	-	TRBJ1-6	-	TGTGCCAGCACTTCAGGGCGTTCCGGATCACCCCTCCACTTT	CASTSGRSGSPLHF
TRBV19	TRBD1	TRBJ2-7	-	TGTGCCAGTAGTAATTCCGGGACAGGGGGCGAGCAGTACTTC	CASSNSGTGGEQYF
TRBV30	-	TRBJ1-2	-	TGTGCCTGGAGTGAGACGGGAGGCTACACCTTC	CAWSETGGYTF
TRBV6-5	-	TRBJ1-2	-	TGTGCCAGCAGTTACTCGCGGGATTTCTATGGCTACACCTTC	CASSYSRDFYGYTF
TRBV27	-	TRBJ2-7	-	TGTGCCAGCAGTTTATCAATACAGACCTACGAGCAGTACTTC	CASSLSIQTYEQYF
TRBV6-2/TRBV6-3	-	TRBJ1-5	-	TGTGCCAGCAGTTATTCGGAGTTGGGCAATCAGCCCCAGCATTTT	CASSYSELGNQPQHF
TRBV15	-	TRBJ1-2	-	TGTGCCACCAGCAGAGATGGGTGGGCAGATGATGGCTACACCTTC	CATSRDGWADDGYTF
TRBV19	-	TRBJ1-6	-	TGTGCCAGTAGTATTCGACAGCCGGGTAGCTCACCCCTCCACTTT	CASSIRQPGSSPLHF